The following is a TCR beta chain sequence with its context. The antigen is unknown. The sample originates from a study of T cells expressing NK-cell markers. Study context: Among the eight sequenced donors, seven tested HCMV-seropositive and one tested seronegative. Broader study findings: Topping the CD3+CD56-NKG2C+ fraction as well were these clonotypes, in a few donors. The HCMV specificity of the expanded NKG2C+ T cell clones stayed unresolved.

5'RACE template switching built TCR beta cDNA with unique molecular identifiers. TCRdb reprocessed the 5' RACE reads and reports one entry per CDR3 protein, with no DNA. The listing records a few hundred thousand distinct CDR3 sequences. Germline V gene lookup returns CDR1 MNHNS and CDR2 SASEGT. The CDR3 has 14 residues. This sequence joins TRBV6-1 and TRBJ2-3; no DNA is available, so the TRBD1 call from TCRdb remains unchecked. This clonotype was sampled from a man aged 18 to 29 in good health. The sequencing input was blood T cells: a sorted CD56 or NKG2C T cell subset, CD4+ or CD8+ T cells, or bulk PBMC T cells (not recorded which). CDR3: CASRGLPSTDTQYF.